One sample yielded the 5 T cell receptor beta chains listed below, sequenced in a study of tumor-infiltrating lymphocytes in primary liver carcinoma. Reverse transcription of roughly 480 ng total RNA with a constant-region primer produced TCR beta cDNA. Library construction for TCR beta comprised three nested multiplex PCR rounds performed with slightly modified ARM-PCR. The two initial PCR rounds, approximately 10 cycles each, used TRBV1-TRBV30 forward and C-beta reverse primers. TCRdb processed the multiplex PCR reads anew with MiXCR; each CDR3 protein has one entry. The profile shows more than 100,000 distinct CDR3 sequences, 60% to 70% of them singletons. From approximately 20-30 mg of unsorted bulk tissue, DNA and RNA were co-extracted together. The sample taken for sequencing was liver tumor tissue from sampling region 1. Described subset: tumor region T1, superior pole. All receptors derive from a woman in her sixties or seventies with primary liver carcinoma and hepatitis B virus infection.

This clonotype was recorded once. One end of the junction does not line up with germline, which may come from a read error. The chain links TRBV11-3 to TRBJ2-3, with TRBD2 matching 7 bases. The CDR3 loop spans 14 amino acids. CDR1 is SGHNT and CDR2 is YENEEA in the germline V gene. DNA for the CDR3: TGTGTCAGCAACGTGGGGGGGTACACAGATACGCAGTATTTT. Encoded protein: CVSNVGGYTDTQYF.

About this clonotype: A much more abundant neighbour one base away suggests this may be a read error. This chain joins TRBV29-1 and TRBJ2-1, with TRBD2 identical over 11 bases. CDR1 SQVTM and CDR2 ANQGSEA come from the germline V gene. This CDR3 comprises 14 residues. The CDR3 region is CSVDGLAGLNEQSF. CDR3 DNA sequence: TGCAGCGTTGACGGACTAGCGGGCTTAAATGAGCAGTCCTTC.

For this clonotype: One end of the junction varies from germline; a read error may be responsible. The V call is TRBV11-2, the J call TRBJ1-4; TRBD1 matches at 7 bases. Germline CDR1 and CDR2: SGHAT and FQNNGV. There are 15 residues in the CDR3. As DNA, the CDR3 is TGTGCCAGCAGCTTAGAAACAGGGGCGCCTGGAAAACTGCTTTTT. Protein sequence: CASSLETGAPGKLLF.

On this clonotype: The conserved closing phenylalanine or tryptophan is absent in this CDR3, likely reflecting a read error. The chain links TRBV7-8 to TRBJ2-3; 10 nucleotides agree with TRBD2. CDR3 length: 13 amino acids. Germline V CDR1 and CDR2: SGHVS, FQNEAQ. The V gene end was trimmed by 6 bases and the J gene end by 9 bases; junction bases not matched to a gene: 6. The chain's CDR3 is CASSPPSGGTQYL. DNA for the CDR3: TGTGCCAGCAGTCCGCCTAGCGGGGGAACGCAGTATCTT.

This chain joins TRBV5-1 and TRBJ1-2; D perhaps matches TRBD1 (6 bases). The germline CDR1 and CDR2 sequences are SGHRS and YFSETQ. The germline V and J ends were trimmed by 0 bases and 2 bases, with 8 bases remaining between them. This CDR3 is 14 amino acids long. The CDR3 here is CASSLGQANYGYTF. The CDR3 coding sequence is TGCGCCAGCAGCTTGGGACAGGCCAACTATGGCTACACCTTC.